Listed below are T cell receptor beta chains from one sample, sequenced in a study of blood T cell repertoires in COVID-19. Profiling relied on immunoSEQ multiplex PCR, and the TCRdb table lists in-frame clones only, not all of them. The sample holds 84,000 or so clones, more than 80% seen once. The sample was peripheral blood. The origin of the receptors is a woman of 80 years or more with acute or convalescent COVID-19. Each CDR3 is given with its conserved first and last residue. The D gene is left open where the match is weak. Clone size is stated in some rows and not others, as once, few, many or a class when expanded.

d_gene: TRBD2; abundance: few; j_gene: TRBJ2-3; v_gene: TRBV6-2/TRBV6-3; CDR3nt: TGTGCCAGCAGTTACCGCGCATTCGGACTAGCGGGAGTGAAGGCGCAGTATTTT; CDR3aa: CASSYRAFGLAGVKAQYF
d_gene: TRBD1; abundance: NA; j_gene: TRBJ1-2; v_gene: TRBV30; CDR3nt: TGTGCCTCCCGGGACAGGGGAGGCTATGGCTACACCTTC; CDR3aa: CASRDRGGYGYTF
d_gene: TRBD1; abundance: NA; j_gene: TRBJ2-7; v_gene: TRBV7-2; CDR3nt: TGTGCCAGCAGCTTAGGACAGGGCCACGAGCAGTACTTC; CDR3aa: CASSLGQGHEQYF
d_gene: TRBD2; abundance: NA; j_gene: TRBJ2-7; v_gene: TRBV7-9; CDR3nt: TGTGCCAGCAGCTTAACTAGCGGGACATACGAGCAGTACTTC; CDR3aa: CASSLTSGTYEQYF
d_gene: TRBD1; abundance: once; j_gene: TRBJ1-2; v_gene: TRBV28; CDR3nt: TGTGCCAGCACCCCCGGGACAGGGGCTCAGGGTGGCTACACCTTC; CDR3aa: CASTPGTGAQGGYTF
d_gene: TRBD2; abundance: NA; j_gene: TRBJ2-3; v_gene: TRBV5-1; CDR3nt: TGCGCCAGCAGCACCGGGACTAGCCAGGCAGATACGCAGTATTTT; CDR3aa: CASSTGTSQADTQYF
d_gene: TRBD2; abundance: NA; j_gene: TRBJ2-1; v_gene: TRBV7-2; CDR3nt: TGTGCCAGCAGCTTAGGAGGGACTAGCGGGAGGACCTACAATGAGCAGTTCTTC; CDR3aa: CASSLGGTSGRTYNEQFF
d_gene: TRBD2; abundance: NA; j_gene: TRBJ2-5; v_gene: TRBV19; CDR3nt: TGTGCCAGTAGTACGGGGGGAAGGGAGACCCAGTACTTC; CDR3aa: CASSTGGRETQYF
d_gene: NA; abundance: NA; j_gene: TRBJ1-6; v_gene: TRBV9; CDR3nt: TGTGCCAGCAGCGTTGGTAGGGGCAGGGATAATTCACCCCTCCACTTT; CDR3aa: CASSVGRGRDNSPLHF
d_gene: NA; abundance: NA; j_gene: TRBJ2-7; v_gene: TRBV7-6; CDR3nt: TGTGCCAGCAGCTTTGGGACGGGGGACTCCTACGAGCAGTACTTC; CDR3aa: CASSFGTGDSYEQYF
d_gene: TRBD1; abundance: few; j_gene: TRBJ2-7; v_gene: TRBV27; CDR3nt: TGTGCCAGCAGCCGCCTCCCCGGGACAGTTATTTACGAGCAGTACTTC; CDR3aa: CASSRLPGTVIYEQYF
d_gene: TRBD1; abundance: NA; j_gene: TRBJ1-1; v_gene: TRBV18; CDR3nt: TGTGCCAGCTCATTGGGACAGGGAAAGATCACTGAAGCTTTCTTT; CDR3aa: CASSLGQGKITEAFF
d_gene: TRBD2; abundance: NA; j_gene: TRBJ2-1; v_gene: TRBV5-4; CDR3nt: TGTGCCAGCAGCCGTATCAAAGCGGGAGCAGGTACTTACAATGAGCAGTTCTTC; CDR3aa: CASSRIKAGAGTYNEQFF
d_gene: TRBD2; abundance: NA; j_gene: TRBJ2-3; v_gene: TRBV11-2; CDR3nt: TGTGCCAGCAGCTTTGGCGGGAGAACAGATACGCAGTATTTT; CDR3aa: CASSFGGRTDTQYF
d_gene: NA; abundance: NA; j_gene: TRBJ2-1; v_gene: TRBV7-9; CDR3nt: TGTGCCAGCAGCTTAGTGGACAGCCAACGTCCTTACAATGAGCAGTTCTTC; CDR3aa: CASSLVDSQRPYNEQFF
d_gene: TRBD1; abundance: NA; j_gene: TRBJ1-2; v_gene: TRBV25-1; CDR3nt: TGTGCCAGCAGTGAATATCTACAGGGGACTAACTATGGCTACACCTTC; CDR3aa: CASSEYLQGTNYGYTF
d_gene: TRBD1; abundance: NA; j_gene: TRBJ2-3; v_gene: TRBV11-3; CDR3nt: TGTGCCAGCAGCCGGACAGGACGAAACACAGATACGCAGTATTTT; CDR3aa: CASSRTGRNTDTQYF
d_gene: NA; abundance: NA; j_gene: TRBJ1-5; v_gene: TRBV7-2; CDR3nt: TGTGCCAGCAGCCCAAAGGCAGGGCAGCCCCAGCATTTT; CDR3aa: CASSPKAGQPQHF
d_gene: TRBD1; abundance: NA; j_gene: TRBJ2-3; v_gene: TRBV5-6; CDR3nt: TGTGCCAGCGAGTCAGTCAGGGGGCCGGATACGCAGTATTTT; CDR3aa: CASESVRGPDTQYF
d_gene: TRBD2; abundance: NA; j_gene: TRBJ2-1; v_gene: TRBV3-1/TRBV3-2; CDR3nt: TGTGCCAGCAGCCAAGACCTAGCGGGAGGCCGGAATGAGCAGTTCTTC; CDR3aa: CASSQDLAGGRNEQFF
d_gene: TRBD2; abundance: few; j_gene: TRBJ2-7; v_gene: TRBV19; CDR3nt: TGTGCCAGTAGTTCACTAGCGGGAGATCCCTACGAGCAGTACTTC; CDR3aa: CASSSLAGDPYEQYF
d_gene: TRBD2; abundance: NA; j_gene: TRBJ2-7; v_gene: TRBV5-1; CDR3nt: TGCGCCAGCAGCTTGGTCGGGGGGGCCTACGAGCAGTACTTC; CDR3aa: CASSLVGGAYEQYF
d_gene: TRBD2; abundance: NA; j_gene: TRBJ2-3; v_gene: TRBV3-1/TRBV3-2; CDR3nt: TGTGCCAGCAGCCAGTGGACTAGCGGAAGCACAGATACGCAGTATTTT; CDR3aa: CASSQWTSGSTDTQYF
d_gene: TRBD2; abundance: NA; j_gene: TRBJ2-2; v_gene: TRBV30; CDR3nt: TGTGCCGGAGCGGGGCCTGGCGGGGAGCTGTTTTTT; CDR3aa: CAGAGPGGELFF
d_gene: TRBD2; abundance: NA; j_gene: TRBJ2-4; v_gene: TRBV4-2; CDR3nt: TGTGCCAGCAGCCCAGGACTAGCGGTGGCCAAAAACATTCAGTACTTC; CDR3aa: CASSPGLAVAKNIQYF
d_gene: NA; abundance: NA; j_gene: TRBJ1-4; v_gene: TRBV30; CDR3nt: TGTGCCTGGCTCCGGCAGGAGGGAAAACTGTTTTTT; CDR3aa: CAWLRQEGKLFF
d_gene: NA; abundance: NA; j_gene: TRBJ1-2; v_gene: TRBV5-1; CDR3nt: TGCGCCAGCAGCTTGGGGGAAACTAGTGGCTACACCTTC; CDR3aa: CASSLGETSGYTF
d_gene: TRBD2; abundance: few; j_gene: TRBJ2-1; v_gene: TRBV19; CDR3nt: TGTGCCACCCGTGGGCGGGAGGGCCGCAATGAGCAGTTCTTC; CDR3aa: CATRGREGRNEQFF
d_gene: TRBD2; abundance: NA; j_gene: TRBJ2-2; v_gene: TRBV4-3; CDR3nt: TGCGCCAGCAGCCGTCGGACTAGCGGGAACACCGGGGAGCTGTTTTTT; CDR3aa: CASSRRTSGNTGELFF
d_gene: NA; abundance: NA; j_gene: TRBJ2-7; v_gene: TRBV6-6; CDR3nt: TGTGCCAGCAGTTACGGCGGGGGCGCTGGTTACGAGCAGTACTTC; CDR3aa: CASSYGGGAGYEQYF
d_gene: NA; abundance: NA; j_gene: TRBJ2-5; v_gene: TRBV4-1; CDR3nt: TGCGCCAGCAGCCAAGTACCCAGCCAAGAGACCCAGTACTTC; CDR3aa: CASSQVPSQETQYF
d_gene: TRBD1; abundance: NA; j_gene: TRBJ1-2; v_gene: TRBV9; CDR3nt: TGTGCCAGCAGCGCTGTCACAGGGGCGGTCGATAGAGCGTATGGCTACACCTTC; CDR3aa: CASSAVTGAVDRAYGYTF
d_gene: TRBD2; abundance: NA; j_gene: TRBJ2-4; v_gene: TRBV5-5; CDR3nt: TGTGCCAGCAGCTCCTACCTGGGGGAGGGGTCTTTC; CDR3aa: CASSSYLGEGSF
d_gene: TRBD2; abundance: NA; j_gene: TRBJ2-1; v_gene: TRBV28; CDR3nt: TGTGCCAGCAGTTTATCACTAGCGGGAGTCGGTGAGCAGTTCTTC; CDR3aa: CASSLSLAGVGEQFF
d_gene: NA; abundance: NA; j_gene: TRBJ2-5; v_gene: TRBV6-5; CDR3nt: TGTGCCAGCAGTACCGCCGCGGAGACCCAGTACTTC; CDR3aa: CASSTAAETQYF
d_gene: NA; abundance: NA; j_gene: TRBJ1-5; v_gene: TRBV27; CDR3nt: TGTGCCAGCAGTTTAAGGGGCGAGGATCAGCCCCAGCATTTT; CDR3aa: CASSLRGEDQPQHF
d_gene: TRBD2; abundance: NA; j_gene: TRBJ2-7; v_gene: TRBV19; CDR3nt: TGTGCCAGTAGTTTACTAGCGGGAGCAACCGAGCAGTACTTC; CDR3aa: CASSLLAGATEQYF
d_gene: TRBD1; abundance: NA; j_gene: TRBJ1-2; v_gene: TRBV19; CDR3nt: TGTGCCAGTAGTACGGGGACAGGGGGTAACTATGGCTACACCTTC; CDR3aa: CASSTGTGGNYGYTF
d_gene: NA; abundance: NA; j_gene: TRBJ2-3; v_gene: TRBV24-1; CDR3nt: TGTGCCACCAGTGATAGACTAGGACGCACAGATACGCAGTATTTT; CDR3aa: CATSDRLGRTDTQYF
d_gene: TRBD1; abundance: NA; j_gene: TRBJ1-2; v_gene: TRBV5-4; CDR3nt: TGTGCCAGCAGCCCGGACAGGGCTGGCTATGGCTACACCTTC; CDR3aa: CASSPDRAGYGYTF
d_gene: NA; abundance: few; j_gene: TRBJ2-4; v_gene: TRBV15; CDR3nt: TGTGCCACCAGCAGAGATCCGGCAGGACTAGCCAAAAACATTCAGTACTTC; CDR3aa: CATSRDPAGLAKNIQYF
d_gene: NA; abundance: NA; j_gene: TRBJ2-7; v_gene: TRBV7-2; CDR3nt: TGTGCCAGCAGCCTAGGCGGGGACAGCCACGAGCAGTACTTC; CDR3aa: CASSLGGDSHEQYF
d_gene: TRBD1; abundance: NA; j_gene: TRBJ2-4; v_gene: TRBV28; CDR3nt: TGTGCCAGCAGTAAGGACCGGGACAGGGATATTCTAGCCAAAAACATTCAGTACTTC; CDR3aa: CASSKDRDRDILAKNIQYF
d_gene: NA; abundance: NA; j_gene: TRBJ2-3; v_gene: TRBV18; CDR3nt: TGTGCCAGCTCACCACCGAATGGACAGCTTCCGCAGTATTTT; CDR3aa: CASSPPNGQLPQYF
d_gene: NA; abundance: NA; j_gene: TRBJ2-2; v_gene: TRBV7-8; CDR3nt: TGTGCCAGCAGTCCTCAGGGGACGAACACCGGGGAGCTGTTTTTT; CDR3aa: CASSPQGTNTGELFF
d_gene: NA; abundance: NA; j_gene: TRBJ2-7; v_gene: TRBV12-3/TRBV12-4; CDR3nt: TGTGCCAGCAGTCCGAGGGGGAACGAGCAGTACTTC; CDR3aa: CASSPRGNEQYF
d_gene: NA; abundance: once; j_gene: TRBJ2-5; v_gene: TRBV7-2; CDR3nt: TGTGCCACCTCGGAGGGGGGGGGTGGAGAGACCCAGTACTTC; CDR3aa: CATSEGGGGETQYF
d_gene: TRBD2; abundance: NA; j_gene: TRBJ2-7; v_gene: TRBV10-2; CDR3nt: TGCGCCAGCAGTGAGTGGACTAGCGGGACTAGGGAGCAGTACTTC; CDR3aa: CASSEWTSGTREQYF
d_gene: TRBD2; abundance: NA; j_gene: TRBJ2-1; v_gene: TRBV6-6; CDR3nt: TGTGCCAGCTCCGGGGGGGGAACCTACAATGAGCAGTTCTTC; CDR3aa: CASSGGGTYNEQFF
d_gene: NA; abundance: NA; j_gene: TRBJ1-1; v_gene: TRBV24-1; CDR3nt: TGTGCCACCGTCGGAGAGAACACTGAAGCTTTCTTT; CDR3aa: CATVGENTEAFF
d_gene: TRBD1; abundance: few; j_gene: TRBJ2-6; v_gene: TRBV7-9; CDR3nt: TGTGCCAGCAGCCCGGACAGGGTGAACGTCCTGACTTTC; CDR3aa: CASSPDRVNVLTF
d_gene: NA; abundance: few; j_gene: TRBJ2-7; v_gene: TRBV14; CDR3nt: TGTGCCAGCAGCCAAGTGGGGGGTCGTTCCTACGAGCAGTACTTC; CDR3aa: CASSQVGGRSYEQYF
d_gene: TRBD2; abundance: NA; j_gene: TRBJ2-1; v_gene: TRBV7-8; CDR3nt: TGTGCCAGCAGCTTTTTGGGGACTAGCTATGAGCAGTTCTTC; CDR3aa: CASSFLGTSYEQFF
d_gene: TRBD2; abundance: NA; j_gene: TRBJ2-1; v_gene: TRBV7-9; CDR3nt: TGTGCCAGCAGCCGCCCACAGCGGGAACTTCGTGGTGAGCAGTTCTTC; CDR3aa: CASSRPQRELRGEQFF